This T cell receptor beta chain was retrieved from a study of tumor-infiltrating lymphocytes in localized non-small cell lung cancer. Study at large: The cohort mixed smokers and never-smokers, several histologies, and some post-neoadjuvant-chemotherapy samples.

Trimming took 4 bases from V and 3 from J; bases not matched to a gene: 4. Germline CDR1 and CDR2: SGHTA and FQGNSA. This CDR3 contains 15 residues. Libraries were prepared by immunoSEQ multiplex PCR; TCRdb keeps only in-frame clonotypes and omits some of them. The repertoire has roughly 12,000 clones, more than 75% of them found once; the top ten carry around 16%. The TCR originated in a human donor with non-small cell lung cancer. Source material: uninvolved lung tissue not adjacent to the tumor. This chain uses TRBV7-2 with TRBJ1-5; the match to TRBD1 covers 9 bases. The CDR3 loop reads CASSSGQGLNQPQHF. The DNA for the CDR3 is TGTGCCAGCAGCTCTGGACAGGGGCTCAATCAGCCCCAGCATTTT.